One sample yielded the 23 T cell receptor beta chains listed below, sequenced in a study of Ad26.COV2.S vaccination and SARS-CoV-2 variants. The data were produced by immunoSEQ multiplex PCR, yet TCRdb's version contains in-frame clones alone and is incomplete. Of hundreds of thousands of clones detected, roughly nine tenths appear once; the ten largest clones hold roughly 3.9%. The source was peripheral blood, collected after recovery from COVID-19. These receptors were collected from a human donor who had recovered from COVID-19.

This clone has just one count. The chain links TRBV6-6 to TRBJ1-1; D is unclear. V gave up 8 bases and J gave up 2 bases, with 6 bases separating them. From germline, CDR1 is MNHNY and CDR2 SVGAGI (reference sequence). The CDR3 has 11 amino acids. CDR3 in amino acids: CASRENTEAFF. In DNA form, the CDR3 reads TGTGCCAGCCGAGAAAACACTGAAGCTTTCTTT.

Note on this clone: Other DNA sequences from this sample encode an identical CDR3 as well. V and J are TRBV2 and TRBJ1-2; 7 bases are a match to TRBD1. Germline CDR1 SNHLY, CDR2 FYNNEI. The V gene end was trimmed by 6 bases and the J gene end by 4 bases; junction bases not matched to a gene: 2. This CDR3 has 12 amino acids. The CDR3 region has the DNA TGTGCCAGCAGAGGGACAGCCTATGGCTACACCTTC. Its protein product is CASRGTAYGYTF.

This rearrangement joins TRBV6-5 to TRBJ2-4, with D unresolved. The germline V and J ends were trimmed by 4 bases and 7 bases, with 8 bases remaining between them. Germline-derived CDR1 and CDR2 are MNHEY and SVGAGI. CDR3 size: 12 residues. The CDR3 sequence: CASSSIKNIQYF. The CDR3 nucleotides are TGTGCCAGCAGTTCAATAAAGAACATTCAGTACTTC.

The chain is built from TRBV5-4 and TRBJ1-1; TRBD1 agrees at 9 bases. Germline-derived CDR1 and CDR2 are SGHNT and YYREEE (reference sequence). V shed 5 bases and J 2 bases; nucleotides not matched to a gene: 13. The CDR3 length is 17 residues. This chain's CDR3 is CASRSTGGAEFNTEAFF. The CDR3 nucleotides read TGTGCCAGCAGATCCACAGGGGGCGCGGAGTTTAACACTGAAGCTTTCTTT.

The genes are TRBV19 and TRBJ1-1, with a tentative D call TRBD1 (6 bases). The CDR3 sequence is 14 residues long. Trimming shortened V by 4 bases and J by 3 bases, and 12 bases separated the two germline ends. Germline CDR1 and CDR2: LNHDA and SQIVND (reference sequence). CDR3 region: CASSKTRTDTEAFF. The DNA of the CDR3 is TGTGCCAGTAGTAAGACGAGGACAGACACTGAAGCTTTCTTT.

The DNA for the CDR3 is TGTGCCAGCAGCTTGGGACTAGCGGCATACAATGAGCAGTTCTTC. Translating gives CASSLGLAAYNEQFF. The chain carries TRBV7-2 and TRBJ2-1; TRBD2 matches at 11 bases. Looked up from germline, CDR1 is SGHTA and CDR2 is FQGNSA. The CDR3 totals 15 residues. Losses at the gene ends were 3 bases for V and 4 bases for J; bases not matched to a gene: 2.

The chain links TRBV9 to TRBJ1-1, with D perhaps TRBD1 (6 bases). Germline assignment: CDR1 SGDLS and CDR2 YYNGEE. The CDR3 spans 14 residues. Deletions cut 4 bases from V and 3 bases from J, with 13 bases between. The CDR3, as DNA: TGTGCCAGCAGCAGCCGTGGGGGGCACACTGAAGCTTTCTTT. Protein: CASSSRGGHTEAFF.

This chain connects TRBV6-5 to TRBJ1-1; D gene ambiguous. Germline CDR1 is MNHEY and CDR2 is SVGAGI. Trimming cost V 5 bases and J 1 base, with 8 bases left between them. The CDR3 runs 13 residues. The CDR3 nucleotides are TGTGCCAGCAGTCTCCGGGGGAACACTGAAGCTTTCTTT. As protein: CASSLRGNTEAFF.

The J gene is TRBJ1-6, the V gene TRBV5-6, with a weak D call TRBD1 (5 bases). The CDR3 spans 17 residues. Trimming cost V 5 bases and J 1 base, with 16 bases left between them. The germline gives CDR1 SGHDT, CDR2 YYEEEE. DNA for the CDR3: TGTGCCAGCAGGCTTTCCCCCACAGGATCCTATAATTCACCCCTCCACTTT. This translates into CASRLSPTGSYNSPLHF.

The gene calls are TRBV29-1 and TRBJ1-6; D ambiguous. The CDR3 is made up of 13 amino acids. CDR1 is SQVTM, CDR2 ANQGSEA, per germline. V was shortened by 7 bases and J by 7 bases, with 14 bases between the two germline ends. CDR3 in DNA: TGCAGCGCCGACATCGTCGGGAATTCACCCCTCCACTTT. Amino acids: CSADIVGNSPLHF.

This clone was counted between two and nine times. This CDR3 is CASSLRGRVHSPLHF. CDR3 DNA: TGTGCCAGCAGCTTACGGGGCAGGGTGCACTCACCCCTCCACTTT. The V and J genes are TRBV11-2 and TRBJ1-6; tentatively, D is TRBD1 (5 bases). The CDR3 consists of 15 residues. CDR1 is SGHAT and CDR2 is FQNNGV in the germline V gene. Trimming took 2 bases from V and 10 from J, leaving 15 bases between them.

This clone showed up just once. The chain couples TRBV12-5 to TRBJ1-1, with 7 bases identical to TRBD1. The CDR3 totals 16 residues. Germline V lookup: CDR1 LGHNT, CDR2 FRNRAP. V dropped 8 bases and J dropped 3; count of bases not matched to a gene: 15. The CDR3 spells CASIPDRTFPHTEAFF. In DNA form, the CDR3 reads TGTGCTAGTATTCCGGACAGGACCTTTCCCCACACTGAAGCTTTCTTT. The full variable domain, with the rest looked up from reference TRBV12-5 and TRBJ1-1, is DARVTQTPRHKVTEMGQEVTMRCQPILGHNTVFWYRQTMMQGLELLAYFRNRAPLDDSGMPKDRFSAEMPDATLATLKIQPSEPRDSAVYFCASIPDRTFPHTEAFFGQGTRLTVV.

The CDR3 reads CASSYGDSLEAFF. The CDR3 DNA sequence: TGTGCCAGCAGTTACGGGGACAGCCTCGAAGCTTTCTTT. The rearrangement links TRBV6-5 to TRBJ1-1; TRBD1 matches 7 bases. The CDR3 extends over 13 amino acids. Germline values: CDR1 MNHEY, CDR2 SVGAGI. V shed 2 bases and J 8 bases; nucleotides not matched to a gene: 5.

The CDR3 nucleotides read TGTGCCAGCAGCGTACGGACTAGCGGTAGGGGAAAACTGTTTTTT. Translation gives CASSVRTSGRGKLFF. The genes are TRBV7-9 and TRBJ1-4, with a tentative D call TRBD1 (5 bases). CDR3 length equals 15 residues. Trimming took off 5 bases at V and 10 bases at J, with 20 bases between the two ends. Germline assignment: CDR1 SEHNR and CDR2 FQNEAQ (reference sequence).

The CDR3 protein is CASSSPGTGGGTEAFF. For the CDR3, the DNA is TGTGCCAGCTCATCCCCGGGGACAGGGGGGGGGACTGAAGCTTTCTTT. The chain uses TRBV11-2 and TRBJ1-1; 11 bases fit TRBD1. Germline lookup yields CDR1 SGHAT and CDR2 FQNNGV. V lost 8 bases and J lost 5; bases outside the gene matches: 13. This CDR3 contains 16 residues.

A single count supports this clone. The rearrangement uses TRBV7-9 and TRBJ1-3; TRBD1 agrees at 9 bases. The CDR3 is made up of 13 amino acids. The V gene's germline CDR1 is SEHNR and CDR2 FQNEAQ (reference sequence). Trimming removed 6 bases from V and 7 bases from J; junction bases left unmatched: 4. CDR3 region: CASRGGTGNTIYF. The DNA for the CDR3 is TGTGCCAGCAGGGGCGGGACAGGGAACACCATATATTTT.

The chain employs TRBV5-4 and TRBJ1-1; 8 nucleotides match TRBD1. CDR1 and CDR2 from the germline V gene are SGHNT and YYREEE (reference sequence). The CDR3 runs 15 residues. Losses at the gene ends were 0 bases for V and 2 bases for J; bases not matched to a gene: 3. In DNA form, the CDR3 reads TGTGCCAGCAGCTTGGTACAGGGGGGAAACACTGAAGCTTTCTTT. Its protein product is CASSLVQGGNTEAFF.

The rearrangement uses TRBV6-6 and TRBJ1-2, with TRBD1 as a possible D gene (6 bases). V lost 10 bases, J lost 6 bases, and 18 bases lay in between. The CDR3 contains 13 residues. Per the germline V gene, CDR1 is MNHNY and CDR2 is SVGAGI (reference sequence). The CDR3 coding sequence is TGTGCCATCAAAGACTCAGCAGGGGATGGCTACACCTTC. Translation gives CAIKDSAGDGYTF.

V and J are TRBV19 and TRBJ1-1; D is ambiguous. Per the germline V gene, CDR1 is LNHDA and CDR2 is SQIVND (reference sequence). The ends were cut back, 5 bases at V and 1 base at J, with 11 bases in the middle. The CDR3 runs to 14 residues. The CDR3 reads CASSAGIRNTEAFF. The CDR3 DNA follows: TGTGCCAGTAGTGCGGGTATTAGGAACACTGAAGCTTTCTTT.

V and J are TRBV19 and TRBJ1-2; 9 bases are shared with TRBD1. Germline V gives CDR1 LNHDA, CDR2 SQIVND (reference sequence). The CDR3 runs 16 residues. The CDR3, as DNA: TGTGCACTCGCCACCGGGACAGGGAAGGGGGCCCATGGCTACACCTTC. This translates into CALATGTGKGAHGYTF.

The chain carries TRBV7-6 and TRBJ2-2; 7 positions agree with TRBD2. The V and J ends lost 1 base and 5 bases, in that order; junction bases with no gene match: 13. CDR1 and CDR2 from the germline V gene are SGHVS and FNYEAQ. This CDR3 has 18 amino acids. The CDR3 region is CASSLESPLAVPTGELFF. CDR3 nucleotides: TGTGCCAGCAGCTTAGAGTCCCCGCTAGCGGTACCAACCGGGGAGCTGTTTTTT.

The chain is built from TRBV18 and TRBJ1-1; D possibly corresponds to TRBD1 (6 bases). Germline assignment: CDR1 KGHSH and CDR2 LQKENI. The CDR3 covers 15 residues. V was shortened by 0 bases and J by 4 bases, with 12 bases between the two germline ends. The CDR3 loop is CASSPPGRGGTEAFF. DNA for the CDR3: TGTGCCAGCTCACCACCCGGACGAGGGGGCACTGAAGCTTTCTTT.

The chain employs TRBV12-3 or TRBV12-4 and TRBJ2-2; D could derive from TRBD1 or TRBD2 (5 bases each). There are 13 residues in the CDR3. The ends were cut back, 8 bases at V and 1 base at J, with 8 bases in the middle. The DNA for the CDR3 is TGTGCCAGCGGGACGGTGAACACCGGGGAGCTGTTTTTT. Residues: CASGTVNTGELFF.